This TCR beta chain was identified during a study of neurological immune-mediated disorders. Regarding the study as a whole: Expanded clones shared no identical CDR3 amino acid sequences across subjects, which suggested private TCR-beta repertoires in all groups. The multiple sclerosis repertoire cluster lacked an association with any feature, whether clinical or MRI.

Synthesis of cDNA was performed by 5'RACE using 10-nucleotide random UMIs. TCRdb passed the 5' RACE reads through MiXCR, listing each CDR3 protein once. The table records 20,000 to 30,000 distinct CDR3 sequences, almost 2.5% of them present only once. This clonotype is deemed medium-sized. The antigen is unknown. This CDR3 has 15 amino acids. The junction had 2 bases not matched to a gene; V was cut back by 6 bases and J by 0 bases. Germline assignment: CDR1 SGHTA and CDR2 FQGTGA. The sequencing input was PBMCs. This chain joins TRBV7-3 and TRBJ2-6; 7 bases match TRBD1. The receptor was derived from a woman aged 45 to 65 with multiple sclerosis. CDR3 sequence: CASSRDSSGANVLTF. The CDR3 nucleotides are TGTGCCAGCAGTCGGGACAGCTCTGGGGCCAACGTCCTGACTTTC.